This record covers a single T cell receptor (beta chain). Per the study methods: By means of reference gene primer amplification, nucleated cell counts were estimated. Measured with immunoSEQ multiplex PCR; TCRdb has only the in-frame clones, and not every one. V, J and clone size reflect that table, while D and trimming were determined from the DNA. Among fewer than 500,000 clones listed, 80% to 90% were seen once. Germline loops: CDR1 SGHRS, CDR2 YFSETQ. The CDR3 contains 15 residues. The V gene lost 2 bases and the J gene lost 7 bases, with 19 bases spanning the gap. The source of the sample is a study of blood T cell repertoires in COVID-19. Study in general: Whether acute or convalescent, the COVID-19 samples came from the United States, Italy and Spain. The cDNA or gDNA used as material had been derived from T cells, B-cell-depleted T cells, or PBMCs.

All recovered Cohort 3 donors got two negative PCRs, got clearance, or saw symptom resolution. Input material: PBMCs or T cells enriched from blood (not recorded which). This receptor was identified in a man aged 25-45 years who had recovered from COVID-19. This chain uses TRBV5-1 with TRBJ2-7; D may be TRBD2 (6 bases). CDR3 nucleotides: TGCGCCAGCAGCTTTTGGACGGGAGACCGAGGGGAGCAGTACTTC. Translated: CASSFWTGDRGEQYF.